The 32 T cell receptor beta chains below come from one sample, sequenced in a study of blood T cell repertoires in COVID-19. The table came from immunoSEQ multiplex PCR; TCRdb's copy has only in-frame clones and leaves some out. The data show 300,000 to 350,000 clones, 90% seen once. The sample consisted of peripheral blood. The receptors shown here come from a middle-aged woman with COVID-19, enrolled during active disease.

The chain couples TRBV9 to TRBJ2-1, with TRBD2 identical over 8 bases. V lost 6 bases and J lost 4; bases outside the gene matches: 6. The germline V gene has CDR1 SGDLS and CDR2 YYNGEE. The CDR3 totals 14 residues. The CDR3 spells CASTRTSRYNEQFF. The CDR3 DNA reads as TGTGCCAGCACAAGGACTAGCAGATACAATGAGCAGTTCTTC.

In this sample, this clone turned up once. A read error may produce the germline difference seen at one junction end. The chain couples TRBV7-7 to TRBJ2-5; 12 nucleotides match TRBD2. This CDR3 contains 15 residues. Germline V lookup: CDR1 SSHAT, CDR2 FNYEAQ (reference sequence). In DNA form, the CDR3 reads TGTGCTAGCAGCCCGGCTAGCGGGAGGGGAGAGACCCAGTACTTC. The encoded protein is CASSPASGRGETQYF.

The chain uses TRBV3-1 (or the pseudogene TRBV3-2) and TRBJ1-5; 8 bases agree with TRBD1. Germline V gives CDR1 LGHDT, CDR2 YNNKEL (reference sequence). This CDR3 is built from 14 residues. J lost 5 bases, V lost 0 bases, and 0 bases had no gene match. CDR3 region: CASSQDRGHQPQHF. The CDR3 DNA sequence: TGTGCCAGCAGCCAAGACAGGGGGCATCAGCCCCAGCATTTT.

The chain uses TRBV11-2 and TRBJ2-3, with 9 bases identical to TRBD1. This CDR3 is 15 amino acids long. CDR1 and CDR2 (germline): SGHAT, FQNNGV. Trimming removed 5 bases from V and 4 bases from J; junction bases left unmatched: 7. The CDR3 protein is CASSPRTGAADTQYF. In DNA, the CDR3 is TGTGCCAGCAGCCCCAGGACAGGGGCCGCAGATACGCAGTATTTT.

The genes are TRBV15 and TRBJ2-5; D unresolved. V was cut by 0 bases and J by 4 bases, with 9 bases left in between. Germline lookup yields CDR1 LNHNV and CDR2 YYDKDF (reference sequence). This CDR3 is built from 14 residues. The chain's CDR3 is CATSRDRTLETQYF. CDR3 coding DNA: TGTGCCACCAGCAGAGATCGCACTCTAGAGACCCAGTACTTC.

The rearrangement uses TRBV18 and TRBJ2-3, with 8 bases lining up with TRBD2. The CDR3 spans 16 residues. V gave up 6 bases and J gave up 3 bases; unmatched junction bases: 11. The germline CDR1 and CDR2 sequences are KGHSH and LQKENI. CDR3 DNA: TGTGCCAGCTCGAGTTTTTCAGCGGGGGAAACAGATACGCAGTATTTT. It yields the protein CASSSFSAGETDTQYF.

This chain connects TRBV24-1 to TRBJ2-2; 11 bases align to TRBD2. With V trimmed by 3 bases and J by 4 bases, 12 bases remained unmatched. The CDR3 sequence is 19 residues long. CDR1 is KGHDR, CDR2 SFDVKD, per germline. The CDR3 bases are TGTGCCACCAGTGATAGGGACAGCACGGGACTAGCGGTCACCGGGGAGCTGTTTTTT. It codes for CATSDRDSTGLAVTGELFF.

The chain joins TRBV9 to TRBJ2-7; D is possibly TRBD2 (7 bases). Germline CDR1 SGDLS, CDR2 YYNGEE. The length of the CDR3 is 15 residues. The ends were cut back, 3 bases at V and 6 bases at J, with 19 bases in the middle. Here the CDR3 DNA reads TGTGCCAGCAGCGCCTCCTCTGTGGGGGGGCTCGAGCAGTACTTC. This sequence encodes CASSASSVGGLEQYF.

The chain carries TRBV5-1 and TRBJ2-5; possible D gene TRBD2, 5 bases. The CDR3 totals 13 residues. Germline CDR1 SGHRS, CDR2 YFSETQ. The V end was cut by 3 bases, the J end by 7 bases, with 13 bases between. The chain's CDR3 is CASSSTDRGTQYF. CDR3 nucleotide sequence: TGCGCCAGCAGCTCGACGGACCGGGGGACCCAGTACTTC.

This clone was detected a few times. In DNA form, the CDR3 reads TGTGCCAGCAGCTTAGCTGGGGCCCATAGCAATCAGCCCCAGCATTTT. It codes for CASSLAGAHSNQPQHF. The J gene is TRBJ1-5, the V gene TRBV7-2, with D possibly matching TRBD1 (5 bases). Germline V gene lookup returns CDR1 SGHTA and CDR2 FQGNSA. Deletions cut 0 bases from V and 0 bases from J, with 9 bases between. The CDR3 totals 16 residues. The whole variable domain, filled in from reference TRBV7-2 and TRBJ1-5, reads GAGVSQSPSNKVTEKGKDVELRCDPISGHTALYWYRQSLGQGLEFLIYFQGNSAPDKSGLPSDRFSAERTGGSVSTLTIQRTQQEDSAVYLCASSLAGAHSNQPQHFGDGTRLSIL.

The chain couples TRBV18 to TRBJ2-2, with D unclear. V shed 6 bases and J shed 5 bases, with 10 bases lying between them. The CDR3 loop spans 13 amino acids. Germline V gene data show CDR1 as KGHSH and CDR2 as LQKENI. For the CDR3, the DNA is TGTGCCAGCTCCTCGGTCGTGACCGGGGAGCTGTTTTTT. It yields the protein CASSSVVTGELFF.

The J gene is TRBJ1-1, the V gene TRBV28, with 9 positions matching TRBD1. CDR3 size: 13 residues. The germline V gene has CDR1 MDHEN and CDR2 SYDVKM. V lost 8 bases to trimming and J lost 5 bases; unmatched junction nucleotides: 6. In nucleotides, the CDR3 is TGTGCCAGCTCACAGGGGGCGATGACTGAAGCTTTCTTT. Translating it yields CASSQGAMTEAFF.

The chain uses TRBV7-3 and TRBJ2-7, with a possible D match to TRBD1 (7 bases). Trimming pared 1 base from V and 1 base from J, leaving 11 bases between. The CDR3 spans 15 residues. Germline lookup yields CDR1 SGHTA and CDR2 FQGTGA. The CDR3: CASSLSGTASYEQYF. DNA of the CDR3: TGTGCCAGCAGCTTAAGCGGGACAGCTTCCTACGAGCAGTACTTC.

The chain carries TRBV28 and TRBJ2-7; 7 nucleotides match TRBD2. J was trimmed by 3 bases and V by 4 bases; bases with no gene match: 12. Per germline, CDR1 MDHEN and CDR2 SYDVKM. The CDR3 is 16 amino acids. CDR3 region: CASSSATSSNLYEQYF. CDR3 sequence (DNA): TGTGCCAGCAGTTCGGCGACTAGCTCAAATCTCTACGAGCAGTACTTC.

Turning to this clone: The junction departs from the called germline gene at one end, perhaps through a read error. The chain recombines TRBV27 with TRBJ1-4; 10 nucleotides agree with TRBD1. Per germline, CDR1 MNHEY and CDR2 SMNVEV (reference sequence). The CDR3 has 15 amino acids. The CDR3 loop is CASSRQGAANQKLFF. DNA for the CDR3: TGTGCCAGCAGCCGACAGGGGGCTGCTAATCAAAAACTGTTTTTT.

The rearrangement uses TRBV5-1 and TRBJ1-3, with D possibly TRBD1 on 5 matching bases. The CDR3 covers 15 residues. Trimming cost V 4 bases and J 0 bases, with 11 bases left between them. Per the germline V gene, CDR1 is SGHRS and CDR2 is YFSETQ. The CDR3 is CASSGAGFSGNTIYF. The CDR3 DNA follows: TGCGCCAGCAGCGGGGCAGGCTTCTCTGGAAACACCATATATTTT.

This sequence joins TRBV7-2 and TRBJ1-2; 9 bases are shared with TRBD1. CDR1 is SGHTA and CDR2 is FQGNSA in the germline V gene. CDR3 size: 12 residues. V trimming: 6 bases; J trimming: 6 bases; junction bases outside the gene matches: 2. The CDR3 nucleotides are TGTGCCAGCAGTAGGACAGGGGATGGCTACACCTTC. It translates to CASSRTGDGYTF.

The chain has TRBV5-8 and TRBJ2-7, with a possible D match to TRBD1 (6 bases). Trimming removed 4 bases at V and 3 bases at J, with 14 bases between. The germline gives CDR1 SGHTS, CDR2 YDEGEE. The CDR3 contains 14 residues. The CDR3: CASSDGTHSYEQYF. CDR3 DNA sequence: TGTGCCAGCAGCGACGGGACACATAGCTACGAGCAGTACTTC.

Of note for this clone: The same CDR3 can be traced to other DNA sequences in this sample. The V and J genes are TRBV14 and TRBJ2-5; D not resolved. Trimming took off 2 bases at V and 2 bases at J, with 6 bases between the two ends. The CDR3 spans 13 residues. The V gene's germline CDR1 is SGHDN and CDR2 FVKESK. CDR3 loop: CASSQFLQETQYF. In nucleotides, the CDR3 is TGTGCCAGCAGCCAATTTCTTCAAGAGACCCAGTACTTC.

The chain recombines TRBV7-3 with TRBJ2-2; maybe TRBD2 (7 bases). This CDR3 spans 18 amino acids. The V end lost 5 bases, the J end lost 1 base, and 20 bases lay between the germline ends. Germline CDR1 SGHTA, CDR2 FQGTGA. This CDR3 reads CASSTSTGRDWNTGELFF. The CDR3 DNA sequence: TGTGCCAGCAGCACCTCAACAGGGAGGGACTGGAACACCGGGGAGCTGTTTTTT.

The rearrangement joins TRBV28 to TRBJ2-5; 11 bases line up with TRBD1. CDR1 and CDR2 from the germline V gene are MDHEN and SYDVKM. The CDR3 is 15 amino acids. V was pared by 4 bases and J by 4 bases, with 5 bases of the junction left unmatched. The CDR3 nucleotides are TGTGCCAGCAGTTGGGACAGGGGGTCCCCAGAGACCCAGTACTTC. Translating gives CASSWDRGSPETQYF.

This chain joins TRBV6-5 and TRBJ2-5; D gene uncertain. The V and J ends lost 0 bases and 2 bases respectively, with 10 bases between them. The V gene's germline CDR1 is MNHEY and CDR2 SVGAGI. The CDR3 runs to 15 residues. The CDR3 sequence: CASSYSWAPQETQYF. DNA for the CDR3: TGTGCCAGCAGTTACTCGTGGGCGCCACAAGAGACCCAGTACTTC.

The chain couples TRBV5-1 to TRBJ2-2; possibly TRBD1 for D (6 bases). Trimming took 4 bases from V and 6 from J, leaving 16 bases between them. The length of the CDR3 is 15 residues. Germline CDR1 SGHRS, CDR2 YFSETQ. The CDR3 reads CASSGGHGGPGELFF. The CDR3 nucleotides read TGCGCCAGCAGCGGGGGACACGGAGGTCCCGGGGAGCTGTTTTTT.

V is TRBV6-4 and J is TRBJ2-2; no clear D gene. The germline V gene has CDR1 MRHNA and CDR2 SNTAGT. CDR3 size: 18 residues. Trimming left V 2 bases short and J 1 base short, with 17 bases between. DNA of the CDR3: TGTGCCAGCAGTGACGTTCCGCGAAGCCCTCTGAACACCGGGGAGCTGTTTTTT. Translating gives CASSDVPRSPLNTGELFF.

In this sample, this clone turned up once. The CDR3 spells CATSDRRWGGHGEQFF. The CDR3 nucleotides are TGTGCCACCAGTGATCGACGGTGGGGGGGTCACGGTGAGCAGTTCTTC. This chain connects TRBV24-1 to TRBJ2-1; 7 bases line up with TRBD2. Germline V gene sequence: CDR1 KGHDR, CDR2 SFDVKD. The CDR3 has 16 residues. V lost 3 bases to trimming and J lost 9 bases; unmatched junction nucleotides: 13.

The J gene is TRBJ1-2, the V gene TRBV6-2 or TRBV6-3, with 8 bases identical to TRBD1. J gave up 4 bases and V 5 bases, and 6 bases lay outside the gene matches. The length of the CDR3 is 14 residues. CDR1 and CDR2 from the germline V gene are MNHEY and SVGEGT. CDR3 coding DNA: TGTGCCAGCAGTCCAGGGGGCCCCGGCTATGGCTACACCTTC. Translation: CASSPGGPGYGYTF.

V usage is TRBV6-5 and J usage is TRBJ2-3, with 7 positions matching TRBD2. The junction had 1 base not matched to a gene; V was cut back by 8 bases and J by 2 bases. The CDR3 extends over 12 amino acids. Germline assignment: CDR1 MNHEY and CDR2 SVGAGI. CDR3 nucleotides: TGTGCCAGCGCGGGGGTCACAGATACGCAGTATTTT. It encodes CASAGVTDTQYF.

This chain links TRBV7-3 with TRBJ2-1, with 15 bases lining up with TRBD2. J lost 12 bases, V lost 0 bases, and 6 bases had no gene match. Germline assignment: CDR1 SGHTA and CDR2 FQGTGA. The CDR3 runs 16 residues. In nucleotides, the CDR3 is TGTGCCAGCAGCTTAACGTGGACTAGCGGGAGGGGTGTGCAGTTCTTC. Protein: CASSLTWTSGRGVQFF.

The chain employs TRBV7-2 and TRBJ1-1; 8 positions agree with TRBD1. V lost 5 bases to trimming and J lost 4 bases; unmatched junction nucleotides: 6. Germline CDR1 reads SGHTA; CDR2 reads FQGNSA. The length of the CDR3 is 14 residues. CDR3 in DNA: TGTGCCAGCAGCCCAGGGGGCGTGAGCACTGAAGCTTTCTTT. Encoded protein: CASSPGGVSTEAFF.

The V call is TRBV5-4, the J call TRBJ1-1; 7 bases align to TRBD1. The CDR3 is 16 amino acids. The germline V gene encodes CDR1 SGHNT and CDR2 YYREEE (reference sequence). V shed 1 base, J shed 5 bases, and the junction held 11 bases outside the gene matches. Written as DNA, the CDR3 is TGTGCCAGCAGCTTGCCATCCCCGGGACAGCGGACTGAAGCTTTCTTT. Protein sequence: CASSLPSPGQRTEAFF.

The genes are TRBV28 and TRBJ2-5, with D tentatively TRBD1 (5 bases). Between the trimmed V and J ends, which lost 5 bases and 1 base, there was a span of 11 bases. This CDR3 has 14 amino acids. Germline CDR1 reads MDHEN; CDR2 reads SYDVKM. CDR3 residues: CASSASGSQETQYF. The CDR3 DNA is TGTGCCAGCAGTGCATCAGGGTCCCAAGAGACCCAGTACTTC.

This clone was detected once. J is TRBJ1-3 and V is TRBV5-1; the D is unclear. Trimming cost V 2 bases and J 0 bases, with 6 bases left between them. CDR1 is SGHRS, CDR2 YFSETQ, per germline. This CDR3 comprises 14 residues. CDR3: CASSFGLSGNTIYF. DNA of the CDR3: TGCGCCAGCAGCTTTGGGCTCTCTGGAAACACCATATATTTT.